A selection of T cell receptor beta chains follows, all from one sample in a study of blood T cell repertoires in COVID-19. The protocol was immunoSEQ multiplex PCR, while the TCRdb copy is restricted to in-frame clones and leaves out a portion. The sample records 330,000 or so clones, about 90% being singletons. The specimen sequenced was PBMCs or T cells enriched from blood (not recorded which). The receptors derive from a woman aged 25 to 39 who had recovered from COVID-19. Both conserved end residues are part of each CDR3. Fields, in order: CDR3 protein, clone size, CDR3 length, J gene, V gene. Clone size is stated in some rows and not others, as once, few, many or a class when expanded.

cdr3_aa: CASSQTGRNSPLHF; clone_size: .; cdr3_length: 14; j_call: TRBJ1-6; v_call: TRBV3-1/TRBV3-2
cdr3_aa: CASSLVLSTEAFF; clone_size: .; cdr3_length: 13; j_call: TRBJ1-1; v_call: TRBV7-9
cdr3_aa: CASSLGRGPGNTIYF; clone_size: .; cdr3_length: 15; j_call: TRBJ1-3; v_call: TRBV5-1
cdr3_aa: CASSLSGDTGELFF; clone_size: .; cdr3_length: 14; j_call: TRBJ2-2; v_call: TRBV28
cdr3_aa: CASSLRTLVTGEEKLFF; clone_size: .; cdr3_length: 17; j_call: TRBJ1-4; v_call: TRBV14
cdr3_aa: CASSTEIGSEAFF; clone_size: .; cdr3_length: 13; j_call: TRBJ1-1; v_call: TRBV28
cdr3_aa: CASSLNFRDNSGNTIYF; clone_size: .; cdr3_length: 17; j_call: TRBJ1-3; v_call: TRBV5-1
cdr3_aa: CASSLAPGIREAFF; clone_size: few; cdr3_length: 14; j_call: TRBJ1-1; v_call: TRBV5-1
cdr3_aa: CASSPSLAGAYNEQFF; clone_size: .; cdr3_length: 16; j_call: TRBJ2-1; v_call: TRBV5-1
cdr3_aa: CASSRYSGGADNEQFF; clone_size: .; cdr3_length: 16; j_call: TRBJ2-1; v_call: TRBV14
cdr3_aa: CASKRLAGYNEQFF; clone_size: .; cdr3_length: 14; j_call: TRBJ2-1; v_call: TRBV19
cdr3_aa: CASSLIHGSNEKLFF; clone_size: .; cdr3_length: 15; j_call: TRBJ1-4; v_call: TRBV28
cdr3_aa: CASSQVSPTTGSPLHF; clone_size: .; cdr3_length: 16; j_call: TRBJ1-6; v_call: TRBV3-1/TRBV3-2
cdr3_aa: CASSLGGGAGGYTF; clone_size: .; cdr3_length: 14; j_call: TRBJ1-2; v_call: TRBV5-5
cdr3_aa: CATSKGLAGGGLGEQYF; clone_size: .; cdr3_length: 17; j_call: TRBJ2-7; v_call: TRBV15
cdr3_aa: CASSQRGGDTQYF; clone_size: few; cdr3_length: 13; j_call: TRBJ2-3; v_call: TRBV6-5
cdr3_aa: CASSMTGYEQYF; clone_size: once; cdr3_length: 12; j_call: TRBJ2-7; v_call: TRBV7-9
cdr3_aa: CASSVGLAGSNEQFF; clone_size: .; cdr3_length: 15; j_call: TRBJ2-1; v_call: TRBV6-4
cdr3_aa: CASSLDRGGEQYF; clone_size: once; cdr3_length: 13; j_call: TRBJ2-7; v_call: TRBV5-6
cdr3_aa: CASGPGSNTEAFF; clone_size: few; cdr3_length: 13; j_call: TRBJ1-1; v_call: TRBV12-3/TRBV12-4
cdr3_aa: CASSLPSRETQYF; clone_size: .; cdr3_length: 13; j_call: TRBJ2-5; v_call: TRBV28
cdr3_aa: CASSLMGASRTDTQYF; clone_size: few; cdr3_length: 16; j_call: TRBJ2-3; v_call: TRBV7-3